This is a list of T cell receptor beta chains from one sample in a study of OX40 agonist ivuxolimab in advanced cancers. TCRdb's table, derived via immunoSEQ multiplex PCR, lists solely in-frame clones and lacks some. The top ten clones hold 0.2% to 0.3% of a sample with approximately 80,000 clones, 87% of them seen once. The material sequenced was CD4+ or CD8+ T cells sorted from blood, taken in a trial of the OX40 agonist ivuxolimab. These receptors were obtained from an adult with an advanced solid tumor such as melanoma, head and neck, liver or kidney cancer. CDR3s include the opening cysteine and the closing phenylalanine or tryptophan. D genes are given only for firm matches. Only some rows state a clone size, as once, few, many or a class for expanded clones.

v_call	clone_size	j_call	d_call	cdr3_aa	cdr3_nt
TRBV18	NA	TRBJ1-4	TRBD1	CASSPFGQGNEKLFF	TGTGCCAGCTCACCATTTGGACAGGGGAATGAAAAACTGTTTTTT
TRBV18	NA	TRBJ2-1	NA	CASSQSSYNEQFF	TGTGCCAGCTCACAGAGCTCCTACAATGAGCAGTTCTTC
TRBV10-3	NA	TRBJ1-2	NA	CAISQDSNYGYTF	TGTGCCATCAGCCAAGACAGCAACTATGGCTACACCTTC
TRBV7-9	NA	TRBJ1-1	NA	CASSFVGGTEAFF	TGTGCCAGCAGCTTTGTAGGCGGCACTGAAGCTTTCTTT
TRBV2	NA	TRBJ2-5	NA	CASSDGPETGETQYF	TGTGCCAGCAGTGATGGGCCAGAAACCGGAGAGACCCAGTACTTC
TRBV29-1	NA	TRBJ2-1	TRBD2	CSVHTGTSGFNEQFF	TGCAGCGTCCACACCGGGACTAGCGGCTTTAATGAGCAGTTCTTC
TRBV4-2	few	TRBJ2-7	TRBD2	CASSQDLAASGEGSYEQYF	TGTGCCAGCAGCCAAGATCTTGCGGCTAGCGGAGAGGGATCCTACGAGCAGTACTTC
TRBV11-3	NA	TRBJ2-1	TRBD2	CASSSQLAGYNEQFF	TGTGCCAGCAGCTCGCAACTAGCGGGATACAATGAGCAGTTCTTC
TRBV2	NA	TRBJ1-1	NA	CATSREGSTEAFF	TGTGCCACATCCCGAGAGGGGAGCACTGAAGCTTTCTTT
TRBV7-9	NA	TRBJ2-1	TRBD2	CASSSLSGLVSNEQFF	TGTGCCAGCAGCTCTCTTTCGGGACTAGTTTCCAATGAGCAGTTCTTC
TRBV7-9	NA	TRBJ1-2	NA	CASSPWGGKSRGDAGYTF	TGTGCCAGCAGCCCCTGGGGGGGGAAGTCGCGGGGCGACGCTGGCTACACCTTC
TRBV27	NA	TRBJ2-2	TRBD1	CASSMGQGITGELFF	TGTGCCAGCAGTATGGGACAGGGTATCACCGGGGAGCTGTTTTTT
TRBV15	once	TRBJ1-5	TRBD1	CATSRGTDRGFGNQPQHF	TGTGCCACCAGCAGAGGGACCGACAGGGGGTTCGGCAATCAGCCCCAGCATTTT
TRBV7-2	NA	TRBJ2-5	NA	CASSLGVRQETQYF	TGTGCCAGCAGCTTAGGCGTCAGACAAGAGACCCAGTACTTC
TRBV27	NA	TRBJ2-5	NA	CATSGASQETQYF	TGTGCCACCAGTGGGGCATCTCAAGAGACCCAGTACTTC
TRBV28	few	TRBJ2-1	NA	CASSQAAGTYNEQFF	TGTGCCAGCAGTCAAGCAGCGGGTACTTACAATGAGCAGTTCTTC
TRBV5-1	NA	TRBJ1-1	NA	CASSLRGGGTEAFF	TGCGCCAGCAGCTTGAGGGGGGGAGGCACTGAAGCTTTCTTT
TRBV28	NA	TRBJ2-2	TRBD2	CASRGLAGAYGELFF	TGTGCCAGCAGAGGACTAGCGGGAGCTTATGGGGAGCTGTTTTTT
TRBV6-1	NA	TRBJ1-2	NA	CASMPGGGNYGYTF	TGTGCCAGCATGCCTGGGGGCGGGAACTATGGCTACACCTTC
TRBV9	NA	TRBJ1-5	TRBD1	CASSAGQGGNQPQHF	TGTGCCAGCAGTGCCGGACAGGGTGGCAATCAGCCCCAGCATTTT
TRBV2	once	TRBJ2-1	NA	CASSGRLGYYNEQFF	TGTGCCAGCAGTGGAAGACTTGGGTATTACAATGAGCAGTTCTTC
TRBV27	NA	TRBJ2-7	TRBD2	CASSSPTSGKYYEQYF	TGTGCCAGCAGTTCCCCGACTAGCGGGAAATACTACGAGCAGTACTTC
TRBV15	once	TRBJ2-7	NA	CATSRDGHEQYF	TGTGCCACCAGCAGAGATGGGCACGAGCAGTACTTC
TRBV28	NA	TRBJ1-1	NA	CASSSNAYATEAFF	TGTGCCAGCAGTTCGAATGCCTACGCCACTGAAGCTTTCTTT
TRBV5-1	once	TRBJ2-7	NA	CASSLGVSFRGYEQYF	TGCGCCAGCAGCTTGGGAGTTTCGTTCAGGGGCTACGAGCAGTACTTC
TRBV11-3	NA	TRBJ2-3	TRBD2	CASSDKTSPHTQYF	TGTGCCAGCAGCGACAAGACTAGCCCTCATACGCAGTATTTT
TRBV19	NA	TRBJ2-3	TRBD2	CASRPGLSDTQYF	TGTGCCAGTAGACCGGGACTATCAGATACGCAGTATTTT
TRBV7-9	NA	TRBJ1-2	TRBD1	CASSLEWQGANYGYTF	TGTGCCAGCAGCTTAGAATGGCAGGGGGCTAACTATGGCTACACCTTC
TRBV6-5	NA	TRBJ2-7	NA	CASSYSGESSYEQYF	TGTGCCAGCAGTTACTCGGGAGAGAGCTCCTACGAGCAGTACTTC
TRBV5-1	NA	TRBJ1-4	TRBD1	CASSSSWTGAEGGLFF	TGCGCCAGCAGCTCTTCTTGGACAGGGGCTGAGGGAGGCCTGTTTTTT
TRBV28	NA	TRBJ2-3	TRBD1	CASSSTSGQGADTQYF	TGTGCCAGCAGTTCCACCTCGGGACAGGGGGCAGATACGCAGTATTTT
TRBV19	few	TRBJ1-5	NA	CASSVGGRQPQHF	TGTGCCAGTAGTGTGGGGGGGCGTCAGCCCCAGCATTTT
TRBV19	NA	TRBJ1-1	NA	CASSYGQRTEAFF	TGTGCCAGTAGTTATGGACAAAGGACTGAAGCTTTCTTT
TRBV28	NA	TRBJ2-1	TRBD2	CASGPGLAGWNSYNEQFF	TGTGCCAGCGGACCGGGACTAGCGGGATGGAACTCCTACAATGAGCAGTTCTTC
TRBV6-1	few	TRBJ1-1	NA	CASNEDRNTEAFF	TGTGCCAGCAATGAGGACAGGAACACTGAAGCTTTCTTT
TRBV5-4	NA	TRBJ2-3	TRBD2	CASSLSSRTSGSDTQYF	TGTGCCAGCAGCTTGTCCTCGAGGACTAGCGGTTCAGATACGCAGTATTTT
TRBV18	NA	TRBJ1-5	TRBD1	CASSPGTGENQPQHF	TGTGCCAGCTCACCTGGGACAGGGGAAAATCAGCCCCAGCATTTT
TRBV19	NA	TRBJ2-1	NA	CASSIGGYNEQFF	TGTGCCAGTAGTATAGGCGGGTACAATGAGCAGTTCTTC
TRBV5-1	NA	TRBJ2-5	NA	CASSQKQGAETQYF	TGCGCCAGCAGCCAGAAACAGGGTGCGGAGACCCAGTACTTC
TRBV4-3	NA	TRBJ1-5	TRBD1	CASSQGQISNQPQHF	TGCGCCAGCAGCCAGGGACAGATCAGCAATCAGCCCCAGCATTTT
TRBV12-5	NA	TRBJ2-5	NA	CASGLETGPIGTQYF	TGTGCTAGTGGTCTGGAGACGGGCCCCATCGGGACCCAGTACTTC
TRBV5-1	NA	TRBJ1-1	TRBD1	CASSLRTGPNTEAFF	TGCGCCAGCAGCCTTCGGACAGGACCGAACACTGAAGCTTTCTTT
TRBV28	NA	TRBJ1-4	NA	CASSSPVGGANEKLFF	TGTGCCAGCAGTTCCCCGGTGGGGGGAGCTAATGAAAAACTGTTTTTT